These 26 T cell receptor beta chains came from one sample sequenced in a study of Ad26.COV2.S vaccination and SARS-CoV-2 variants. The method was immunoSEQ multiplex PCR; TCRdb's version includes in-frame clones alone and lacks a portion of them. Here the sample spans approximately 500,000 clones, around 85% being singletons. Treatment defined: around 19 received Ad26.COV2.S at low or high dose, single or two shots; about 5 received placebo; per-sample allocation not given. Following the first vaccine or placebo injection, samples were taken on day 63. The source was peripheral blood, collected in a trial of Ad26.COV2.S vaccine versus placebo. The receptors were sampled from a person between 18 and 65 years old who received the Ad26.COV2.S COVID-19 vaccine or a placebo.

This chain joins TRBV2 and TRBJ1-5; D remains unclear. Between the trimmed V and J ends, which lost 4 bases and 4 bases, there was a span of 17 bases. The CDR3 contains 16 residues. In germline, CDR1 is SNHLY, CDR2 FYNNEI. The DNA for the CDR3 is TGTGCCAGCAGTGCGGCGTTAGGACTCCAGAATCAGCCCCAGCATTTT. Amino acids: CASSAALGLQNQPQHF.

The V call is TRBV11-1, the J call TRBJ1-1, with D perhaps matching TRBD1 (6 bases). V gave up 4 bases and J gave up 11 bases, with 11 bases separating them. CDR3 size: 11 residues. Germline V gene data show CDR1 as SGHAT and CDR2 as FQDESV (reference sequence). The DNA of the CDR3 is TGTGCCAGCAGCTGGGGGCAACAGGCTTTCTTT. Translated: CASSWGQQAFF.

Comments on this clone: This specimen includes other DNA sequences encoding the same CDR3. The chain links TRBV5-1 to TRBJ1-1; 9 bases line up with TRBD1. Trimming took 3 bases from V and 2 from J; bases not matched to a gene: 2. Per germline, CDR1 SGHRS and CDR2 YFSETQ. This CDR3 region has 14 residues. CDR3 loop: CASSSGQGNTEAFF. As DNA, the CDR3 is TGCGCCAGCAGCTCGGGACAGGGAAACACTGAAGCTTTCTTT.

The rearrangement uses TRBV19 and TRBJ1-2; 10 nucleotides line up with TRBD1. The V gene's germline CDR1 is LNHDA and CDR2 SQIVND (reference sequence). The CDR3 is 16 residues long. Trimming took 5 bases from V and 5 from J; bases not matched to a gene: 11. The CDR3 sequence: CASSFRTDRGSYGYTF. DNA of the CDR3: TGTGCCAGTAGTTTCCGAACGGACAGGGGGAGTTATGGCTACACCTTC. The variable domain in full, completed from reference TRBV19 and TRBJ1-2, reads DGGITQSPKYLFRKEGQNVTLSCEQNLNHDAMYWYRQDPGQGLRLIYYSQIVNDFQKGDIAEGYSVSREKKESFPLTVTSAQKNPTAFYLCASSFRTDRGSYGYTFGSGTRLTVV.

The V gene is TRBV11-2, the J gene TRBJ2-1; 8 nucleotides match TRBD2. The J segment lost 7 bases and the V segment lost 4 bases, leaving 6 bases of the junction unmatched. Germline V CDR1 and CDR2: SGHAT, FQNNGV. The CDR3 runs 14 residues. CDR3 amino acids: CASSSPGGRNEQFF. Written as DNA, the CDR3 is TGTGCCAGCAGCTCCCCTGGCGGGAGGAATGAGCAGTTCTTC.

The V call is TRBV6-5, the J call TRBJ2-1, with 9 positions matching TRBD2. CDR1 MNHEY and CDR2 SVGAGI come from the germline V gene. Trimming cost V 6 bases and J 3 bases; bases outside gene matches: 6. The CDR3 runs 15 residues. For the CDR3, the DNA is TGTGCCAGCAGGCGCCTAGCGGGGAACTACAATGAGCAGTTCTTC. Translated: CASRRLAGNYNEQFF.

This clone was counted a few times. The chain has TRBV30 and TRBJ2-7; D not resolved. V was pared by 6 bases and J by 6 bases, with 9 bases between. The germline CDR1 and CDR2 sequences are GTSNPN and SVGIG (reference sequence). The CDR3 spans 10 residues. CDR3 loop: CACESGEQYF. Written as DNA, the CDR3 is TGTGCCTGTGAGTCTGGCGAGCAGTACTTC.

This sequence joins TRBV5-1 and TRBJ2-1; TRBD1 matches at 9 bases. CDR3 length: 13 amino acids. The V segment lost 4 bases and the J segment 8 bases; nucleotides outside the gene matches: 4. Germline V gene sequence: CDR1 SGHRS, CDR2 YFSETQ. The CDR3 coding sequence is TGCGCCAGCAGCACGGGACAGGGCCATGAGCAGTTCTTC. This encodes CASSTGQGHEQFF.

The CDR3 DNA reads TGTGCCATCAGCCTAGGGACAGCAGATACGCAGTATTTT. This codes for CAISLGTADTQYF. The V gene is TRBV10-3, the J gene TRBJ2-3; TRBD1 aligns across 7 bases. Germline V gives CDR1 ENHRY, CDR2 SYGVKD. The CDR3 extends over 13 amino acids. V gave up 6 bases and J gave up 4 bases; unmatched junction bases: 4.

The gene calls are TRBV30 and TRBJ2-2, with TRBD2 matching 10 bases. There are 16 residues in the CDR3. The germline V gene has CDR1 GTSNPN and CDR2 SVGIG (reference sequence). V lost 2 bases and J lost 6; bases outside the gene matches: 9. As DNA, the CDR3 is TGTGCCTGGAGTTTTTCGGTCCTAGCGGGAGCCGGGGAGCTGTTTTTT. It is translated as CAWSFSVLAGAGELFF.

The rearrangement uses TRBV25-1 and TRBJ1-6; a weak D match, TRBD1 (6 bases). CDR1 MGHDK and CDR2 SYGVNS come from the germline V gene. V lost 8 bases and J lost 8, with 13 bases in between. This CDR3 is built from 13 residues. In DNA form, the CDR3 reads TGTGCCAGCGTCATAGGGGGGGATTCACCCCTCCACTTT. Amino acid sequence: CASVIGGDSPLHF.

The chain has TRBV5-6 and TRBJ2-7, with 8 bases aligning to TRBD1. Germline CDR1 SGHDT, CDR2 YYEEEE. This CDR3 is built from 15 residues. V lost 0 bases, J lost 8 bases, and 10 bases stayed unmatched. The CDR3 reads CASSLDGQGAGKQYF. CDR3 DNA: TGTGCCAGCAGCTTGGACGGACAGGGAGCTGGGAAGCAGTACTTC. Looking up the rest from reference TRBV5-6 and TRBJ2-7 gives the full variable domain: DAGVTQSPTHLIKTRGQQVTLRCSPKSGHDTVSWYQQALGQGPQFIFQYYEEEERQRGNFPDRFSGHQFPNYSSELNVNALLLGDSALYLCASSLDGQGAGKQYFGPGTRLTVT.

The CDR3 reads CASSLQTIGEQYF. CDR3 in DNA: TGTGCCAGCAGCCTTCAGACTATCGGCGAGCAGTACTTC. The V and J genes are TRBV28 and TRBJ2-7; a possible D gene is TRBD2 (5 bases). The germline CDR1 and CDR2 sequences are MDHEN and SYDVKM. This CDR3 spans 13 amino acids. The V end lost 6 bases, the J end lost 6 bases, and 15 bases lay between the germline ends.

The chain has TRBV6-6 and TRBJ1-3; D ambiguous. Between the trimmed V and J ends, which lost 6 bases and 0 bases, there was a span of 12 bases. The CDR3 covers 15 residues. Germline V lookup: CDR1 MNHNY, CDR2 SVGAGI (reference sequence). CDR3 DNA: TGTGCCAGCAGCCGGCTGGTCGACTCTGGAAACACCATATATTTT. Residues: CASSRLVDSGNTIYF.

The chain couples TRBV29-1 to TRBJ1-5; D not resolved. The CDR3 contains 13 residues. The V gene lost 5 bases and the J gene lost 2 bases, with 10 bases spanning the gap. Germline V CDR1 and CDR2: SQVTM, ANQGSEA. CDR3 in amino acids: CSVRDGGNQPQHF. The CDR3 DNA follows: TGCAGCGTTCGTGATGGGGGCAATCAGCCCCAGCATTTT.

This clone was recorded at least ten times. V and J are TRBV7-2 and TRBJ2-1; tentatively, D is TRBD2 (5 bases). V gave up 1 base and J gave up 5 bases, with 9 bases separating them. Germline CDR1 SGHTA, CDR2 FQGNSA. This CDR3 contains 14 residues. The CDR3 is CASSLVGSDNEQFF. CDR3 coding DNA: TGTGCCAGCAGCTTAGTTGGTAGCGACAATGAGCAGTTCTTC.

This chain joins TRBV4-1 and TRBJ1-2, with unresolved D. The CDR3 runs to 15 residues. Germline CDR1 and CDR2: MGHRA and YSYEKL. V dropped 4 bases and J dropped 2 bases, with 14 bases sitting between them. CDR3: CASSPQGNSNYGYTF. The CDR3 DNA reads TGCGCCAGCAGCCCCCAAGGTAACAGCAACTATGGCTACACCTTC.

About this clone itself: One end of the junction is discordant with germline, which a read error may explain. The J gene is TRBJ1-2, the V gene TRBV19; D gene unclear. Germline V gives CDR1 LNHDA, CDR2 SQIVND (reference sequence). The CDR3 has 13 residues. The CDR3 coding sequence is TGTGCCAGTAGTTTAGACGGATTCTATGGCTACACCTTC. Translation gives CASSLDGFYGYTF.

On this clone: This sample includes further DNA sequences coding for the same CDR3. V gene TRBV30 combines with J gene TRBJ1-5, with D unresolved. There are 13 residues in the CDR3. The germline CDR1 and CDR2 sequences are GTSNPN and SVGIG (reference sequence). The V gene lost 1 base and the J gene lost 4 bases, with 8 bases spanning the gap. The CDR3 spells CAWSGGINQPQHF. Written as DNA, the CDR3 is TGTGCCTGGAGTGGCGGGATAAATCAGCCCCAGCATTTT.

The V gene is TRBV28, the J gene TRBJ1-5, with D unresolved. The germline V gene encodes CDR1 MDHEN and CDR2 SYDVKM. The CDR3 covers 12 residues. Deletions cut 7 bases from V and 4 bases from J, with 8 bases between. The CDR3 reads CASTSPNQPQHF. In DNA form, the CDR3 reads TGTGCCAGCACCAGCCCAAATCAGCCCCAGCATTTT.

The chain has TRBV5-4 and TRBJ1-1; D gene ambiguous. Germline V gene data show CDR1 as SGHNT and CDR2 as YYREEE (reference sequence). The CDR3 sequence is 15 residues long. V lost 6 bases, J lost 3 bases, and 18 bases lay in between. This CDR3 is CASTDPGRIHTEAFF. CDR3 nucleotide sequence: TGTGCCAGCACCGATCCTGGACGGATTCACACTGAAGCTTTCTTT. The whole variable domain, filled in from reference TRBV5-4 and TRBJ1-1, reads ETGVTQSPTHLIKTRGQQVTLRCSSQSGHNTVSWYQQALGQGPQFIFQYYREEENGRGNFPPRFSGLQFPNYSSELNVNALELDDSALYLCASTDPGRIHTEAFFGQGTRLTVV.

This rearrangement joins TRBV19 to TRBJ2-5; TRBD2 is a possible D gene (5 bases). Trimming stripped 6 bases from V and 2 bases from J, with 10 bases between. CDR3 length: 13 residues. Per germline, CDR1 LNHDA and CDR2 SQIVND (reference sequence). The CDR3 loop reads CASRRLSQETQYF. The CDR3 DNA sequence: TGTGCCAGTAGAAGACTAAGTCAAGAGACCCAGTACTTC.

This sequence joins TRBV6-5 and TRBJ2-7; 8 bases fit TRBD2. This CDR3 is 14 amino acids long. The germline V gene has CDR1 MNHEY and CDR2 SVGAGI. Unmatched junction bases numbered 2, after V lost 3 bases and J lost 1 base. For the CDR3, the DNA is TGTGCCAGCAGTTATACTAGCGGATCCTACGAGCAGTACTTC. Its translation: CASSYTSGSYEQYF.

The chain combines TRBV4-1 with TRBJ2-3; D is unclear. Germline CDR1 is MGHRA and CDR2 is YSYEKL. This CDR3 has 15 amino acids. Trimming stripped 0 bases from V and 0 bases from J, with 7 bases between. The CDR3 here is CASSQEGASTDTQYF. The CDR3 nucleotides read TGCGCCAGCAGCCAAGAAGGCGCTAGCACAGATACGCAGTATTTT.

The chain uses TRBV12-3 or TRBV12-4 and TRBJ1-1; D call uncertain. The length of the CDR3 is 12 residues. V was clipped by 5 bases and J by 6 bases, with 10 bases between them. The CDR3, as DNA: TGTGCCAGCAGTCATATCCTACCTGAAGCTTTCTTT. Translating it yields CASSHILPEAFF.

CDR3 in amino acids: CASSQPGGTFQPQHF. The CDR3 region has the DNA TGTGCCAGTAGTCAGCCTGGGGGGACGTTCCAGCCCCAGCATTTT. The chain employs TRBV19 and TRBJ1-5, with D possibly being TRBD1 (5 bases). V was cut by 5 bases and J by 7 bases, with 18 bases left in between. The CDR3 extends over 15 amino acids. Germline V gives CDR1 LNHDA, CDR2 SQIVND (reference sequence).